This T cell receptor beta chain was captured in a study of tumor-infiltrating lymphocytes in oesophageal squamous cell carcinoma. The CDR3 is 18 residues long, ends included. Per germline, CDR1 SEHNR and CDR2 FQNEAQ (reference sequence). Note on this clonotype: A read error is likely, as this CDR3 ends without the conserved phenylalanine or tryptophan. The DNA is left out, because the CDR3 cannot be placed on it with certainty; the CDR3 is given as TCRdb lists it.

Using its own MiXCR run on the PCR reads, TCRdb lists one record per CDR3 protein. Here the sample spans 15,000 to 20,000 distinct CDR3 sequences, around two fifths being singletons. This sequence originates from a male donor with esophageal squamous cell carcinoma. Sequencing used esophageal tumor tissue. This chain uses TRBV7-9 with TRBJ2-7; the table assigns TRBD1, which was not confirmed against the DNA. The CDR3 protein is CASSSYGQWTNYGYTFGS.